One and the same sample provided the 17 T cell receptor beta chains below, sequenced in a study of cytomegalovirus exposure and HLA in healthy donors. Primers included in the PCR were 60 Vbeta and 13 Jbeta primers. The method was immunoSEQ multiplex PCR; TCRdb's version includes in-frame clones alone and lacks a portion of them. There are 120,000 or so clones in the sample; around four fifths occur only once, and around 4.2% lies in the top ten. The material sequenced was PBMCs. All receptors derive from a woman aged 35 to 49 in good health and CMV-seronegative.

This clone has a handful of counts. The chain recombines TRBV4-1 with TRBJ2-1; a possible D gene is TRBD1 (5 bases). This CDR3 is built from 15 residues. V gave up 3 bases and J gave up 9 bases, with 18 bases separating them. Germline V CDR1 and CDR2: MGHRA, YSYEKL. The chain's CDR3 is CASSQHGAGPFEQFF. The CDR3, as DNA: TGCGCCAGCAGCCAGCATGGAGCAGGGCCGTTTGAGCAGTTCTTC.

This clone was detected once. For the CDR3, the DNA is TGTGCCAGCAGCTCTGACAGGGGCCGGGACTATGGCTACACCTTC. As protein: CASSSDRGRDYGYTF. The rearrangement links TRBV5-4 to TRBJ1-2; TRBD1 aligns across 8 bases. The V gene's germline CDR1 is SGHNT and CDR2 YYREEE (reference sequence). The CDR3 spans 15 residues. Germline trimming cut 3 bases from V and 3 bases from J; bases unmatched to any gene: 7.

The sample holds a few counts of this clone. The J gene is TRBJ2-1, the V gene TRBV7-8, with 11 bases matching TRBD1. Trimming at V came to 2 bases and at J to 7 bases, leaving 13 bases not matched to a gene. The CDR3 is made up of 18 amino acids. Germline V gene lookup returns CDR1 SGHVS and CDR2 FQNEAQ. CDR3 residues: CASSLTLPGQGDPNEQFF. DNA for the CDR3: TGTGCCAGCAGCTTAACCCTTCCGGGACAGGGGGACCCAAATGAGCAGTTCTTC.

This sequence joins TRBV5-1 and TRBJ1-6, with 8 nucleotides matching TRBD1. The CDR3 is 17 residues long. In germline, CDR1 is SGHRS, CDR2 YFSETQ. With V trimmed by 4 bases and J by 6 bases, 12 bases remained unmatched. The CDR3 DNA follows: TGCGCCAGCAGCGCATCACCAGGGGGCGCGTCTAATTCACCCCTCCACTTT. Protein product: CASSASPGGASNSPLHF.

The J gene is TRBJ2-7, the V gene TRBV11-1, with TRBD1 matching over 8 bases. Germline CDR1 reads SGHAT; CDR2 reads FQDESV (reference sequence). J lost 2 bases, V lost 5 bases, and 5 bases had no gene match. This CDR3 has 14 residues. The CDR3 nucleotides are TGTGCCAGCAGCAATGGACAGGGACCCTACGAGCAGTACTTC. It encodes CASSNGQGPYEQYF.

In DNA, the CDR3 is TGTGCCATCAGTGAGACGGGGACAGGGGCGGGTGAAAAACTGTTTTTT. Translated, it gives CAISETGTGAGEKLFF. The chain combines TRBV10-3 with TRBJ1-4; 10 bases map to TRBD1. Germline lookup yields CDR1 ENHRY and CDR2 SYGVKD. The V gene end was trimmed by 2 bases and the J gene end by 7 bases; junction bases not matched to a gene: 7. The CDR3 length is 16 residues.

The rearrangement links TRBV18 to TRBJ2-7; 12 bases line up with TRBD2. Germline CDR1 is KGHSH and CDR2 is LQKENI. The CDR3 has 17 residues. The J segment lost 7 bases and the V segment lost 4 bases, leaving 14 bases of the junction unmatched. CDR3 nucleotide sequence: TGTGCCAGCTCACTTTCCCTAGCGGGGGGGCCCATACCAGAGCAGTACTTC. This sequence encodes CASSLSLAGGPIPEQYF.

This clone is a singleton in its sample. CDR3 nucleotides: TGTGCCAGCTCACCACCGTACGGAGGGGCCTTGAACACCGGGGAGCTGTTTTTT. It codes for CASSPPYGGALNTGELFF. This sequence joins TRBV18 and TRBJ2-2; D is perhaps TRBD2 (6 bases). The germline CDR1 and CDR2 sequences are KGHSH and LQKENI. V lost 0 bases and J lost 1, with 15 bases in between. The CDR3 consists of 18 residues.

The chain has TRBV28 and TRBJ2-3; 9 bases are shared with TRBD2. The ends lost 10 bases at V and 2 bases at J; junction bases unmatched: 22. The CDR3 loop spans 19 amino acids. Germline CDR1 is MDHEN and CDR2 is SYDVKM. For the CDR3, the DNA is TGTGCCACCCGTGACCGTAGCGGGAGTTGGTTTTGGGACACAGATACGCAGTATTTT. It encodes CATRDRSGSWFWDTDTQYF.

This chain uses TRBV6-5 with TRBJ1-2, with 7 nucleotides matching TRBD1. With 6 bases clipped from V and 8 bases from J, the junction kept 12 bases outside the gene matches. The CDR3 loop spans 14 amino acids. Germline loops: CDR1 MNHEY, CDR2 SVGAGI. The CDR3 DNA reads as TGTGCCAGCAGACCCGGACAGGCACCAACGGGCTACACCTTC. It specifies CASRPGQAPTGYTF.

The V gene is TRBV19, the J gene TRBJ2-3, with 8 nucleotides matching TRBD2. V shed 6 bases, J shed 5 bases, and the junction held 7 bases outside the gene matches. This CDR3 contains 14 residues. Germline V CDR1 and CDR2: LNHDA, SQIVND (reference sequence). This CDR3 reads CASRGLEILDTQYF. The CDR3 DNA reads TGTGCCAGTAGGGGACTAGAAATTCTAGATACGCAGTATTTT.

The rearrangement links TRBV6-5 to TRBJ2-5; TRBD2 aligns across 10 bases. Judging by the DNA end, TRBJ2-7 fits better; the J call may be wrong. This CDR3 comprises 14 residues. Germline CDR1 and CDR2: MNHEY and SVGAGI. The CDR3 DNA reads TGTGCCAGCAGGCGGCAGCGGGGGGGTTACGAGCAGTACTTC. Translated: CASRRQRGGYEQYF.

The J gene is TRBJ2-5, the V gene TRBV30; possible D gene TRBD1, 5 bases. The CDR3 contains 12 residues. V dropped 3 bases and J dropped 3 bases, with 8 bases sitting between them. From germline, CDR1 is GTSNPN and CDR2 SVGIG (reference sequence). The CDR3 DNA reads TGTGCCTGGAGGGCCAGGGAAGAGACCCAGTACTTC. Amino acids: CAWRAREETQYF.

This clone appeared a few times. The chain carries TRBV6-1 and TRBJ1-1; TRBD1 aligns across 7 bases. Per the germline V gene, CDR1 is MNHNS and CDR2 is SASEGT. After removal of 5 bases from V and 0 bases from J, the junction contained 6 bases not matched to a gene. The CDR3 spans 15 residues. This chain's CDR3 is CASSNAGTVNTEAFF. The CDR3 DNA follows: TGTGCCAGCAGTAACGCCGGGACAGTGAACACTGAAGCTTTCTTT.

The V call is TRBV7-2, the J call TRBJ1-4; 7 nucleotides align to TRBD1. Germline V gene sequence: CDR1 SGHTA, CDR2 FQGNSA. The CDR3 runs to 14 residues. V gave up 5 bases and J gave up 2 bases; unmatched junction bases: 2. The CDR3: CASSQTGTNEKLFF. In DNA form, the CDR3 reads TGTGCCAGCAGCCAGACAGGGACTAATGAAAAACTGTTTTTT.

The table lists this clone with a few counts. The rearrangement links TRBV28 to TRBJ1-5, with D unresolved. V lost 4 bases and J lost 2, with 12 bases in between. The CDR3 spans 15 residues. Germline V gives CDR1 MDHEN, CDR2 SYDVKM. The CDR3 here is CASSWEGVGNQPQHF. CDR3 sequence (DNA): TGTGCCAGCAGTTGGGAGGGAGTTGGCAATCAGCCCCAGCATTTT.

The rearrangement uses TRBV28 and TRBJ1-4; no clear D gene. The CDR3 is 11 residues long. The V gene's germline CDR1 is MDHEN and CDR2 SYDVKM. V lost 5 bases, J lost 8 bases, and 6 bases lay in between. The CDR3 region is CASSGGEKLFF. Here the CDR3 DNA reads TGTGCCAGCAGTGGCGGAGAAAAACTGTTTTTT.